This note documents a single T cell receptor beta chain sequence. Its antigen is unknown. Without the conserved terminal phenylalanine or tryptophan, this CDR3 likely stems from a read error. Trimming left V 5 bases short and J 4 bases short, with 22 bases between. CDR1 KGHDR and CDR2 SFDVKD come from the germline V gene. The CDR3 totals 17 residues. The template used for profiling TCR beta VDJ and CDR3 was genomic DNA. TCRdb re-analysed the reads in MiXCR, keeping a single row per CDR3 protein. Altogether 250,000 to 300,000 distinct CDR3 sequences are present, under 60% being singletons, with the ten largest covering roughly 1.3%. This sample is part of a study of CD8+CD57+ T cells in acquired aplastic anemia. Overall study context: The study obtained an average of 3.2 ug of DNA from sorted CD4+ and CD8+ cells. Study results and caveats: Roughly 28 was the count of CD8+ CDR3 sequences that patients shared with controls. Researchers reported that CD8+ Simpson's diversity was not significantly different in patients versus controls.

Selection for sequencing was limited to patients who had shown CD8+CD57+ cell expansion by flow cytometry. The chain combines TRBV24-1 with TRBJ1-1; D ambiguous. Sequencing used sorted CD4+, CD8+, or CD8+CD57+ T cells (not recorded which) from PBMCs. The receptor comes from a human donor with aplastic anemia. The DNA of the CDR3 is TGTGCCACCAGTGGATCATCAGACACCCCATCGGGCACTGAAGCTTTCCTT. This encodes CATSGSSDTPSGTEAFL.